A single T cell receptor (beta chain) is shown here with its context. Its antigen is not known. It may be a read error: a sequence one base away is much more abundant. V lost 6 bases to trimming and J lost 6 bases; unmatched junction nucleotides: 10. Germline V gene sequence: CDR1 MNHNS, CDR2 SASEGT. There are 16 residues in the CDR3. RNA transcripts yielded amplified TCR beta CDR3 regions. The TCR CDR3 first-round RT-PCR relied on the HTBI primer set. One entry per CDR3 protein, called by TCRdb with MiXCR from the multiplex PCR reads. The repertoire holds over 350,000 distinct CDR3 sequences, with over 12% as singletons. The record originates from a study of T cells in Graves' hyperthyroidism and ophthalmopathy. General study findings and limits: Onset of ophthalmopathy came a median approximately 6 months after the model predicted it.

Investigators excluded patients with uncontrolled infection, other autoimmune disease, pregnancy or lactation. Diagnosing involved the use of clinical symptoms, serum thyroxine and TRAb, thyroid ultrasound and orbital computed tomography. A 10 ml volume of fresh peripheral blood provided the PBMCs. The chain joins TRBV6-1 to TRBJ2-5, with 13 bases aligning to TRBD2. The sequence derives from a man aged 50 to 59 with Graves' ophthalmopathy. Input material: blood. The CDR3 DNA sequence: TGTGCCAGCAGCTGGACTAGCGGGAGTATAGGGAAGACCCAGTACTTC. Translating gives CASSWTSGSIGKTQYF.